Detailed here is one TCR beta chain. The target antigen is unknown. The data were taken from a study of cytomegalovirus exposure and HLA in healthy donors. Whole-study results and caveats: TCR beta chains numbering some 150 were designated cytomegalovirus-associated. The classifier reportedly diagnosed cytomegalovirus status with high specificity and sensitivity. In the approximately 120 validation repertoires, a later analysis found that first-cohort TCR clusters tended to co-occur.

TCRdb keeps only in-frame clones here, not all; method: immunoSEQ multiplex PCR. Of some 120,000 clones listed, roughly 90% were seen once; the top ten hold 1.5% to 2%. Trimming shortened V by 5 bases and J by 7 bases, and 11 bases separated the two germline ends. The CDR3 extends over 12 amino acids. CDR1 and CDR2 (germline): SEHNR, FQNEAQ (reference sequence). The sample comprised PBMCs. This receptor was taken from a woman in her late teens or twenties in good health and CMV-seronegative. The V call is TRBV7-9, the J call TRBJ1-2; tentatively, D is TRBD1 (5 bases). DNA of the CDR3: TGTGCCAGCAGCGCGGACCAGGGTGGCTACACCTTC. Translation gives CASSADQGGYTF.